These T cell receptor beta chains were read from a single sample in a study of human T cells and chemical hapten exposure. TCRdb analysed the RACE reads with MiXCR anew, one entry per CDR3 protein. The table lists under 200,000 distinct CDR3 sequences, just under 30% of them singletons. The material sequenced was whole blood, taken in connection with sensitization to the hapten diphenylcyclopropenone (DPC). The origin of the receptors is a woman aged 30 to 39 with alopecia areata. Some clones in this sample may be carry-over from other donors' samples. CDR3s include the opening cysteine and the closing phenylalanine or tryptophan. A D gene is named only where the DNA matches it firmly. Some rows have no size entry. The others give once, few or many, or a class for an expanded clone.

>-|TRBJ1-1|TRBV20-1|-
CSALTPRGVTEAFF
TGCAGTGCTCTCACCCCTCGGGGGGTCACTGAAGCTTTCTTT
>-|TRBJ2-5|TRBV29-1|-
CSVEVIVEETQYF
TGCAGCGTTGAAGTAATAGTAGAAGAGACCCAGTACTTC
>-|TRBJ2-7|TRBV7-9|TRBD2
CASSLAAGGIYEQYF
TGTGCCAGCAGCTTAGCAGCGGGAGGAATCTACGAGCAGTACTTC
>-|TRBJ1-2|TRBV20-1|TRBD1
CSASRERAGGKSKGYTF
TGCAGTGCTAGTAGAGAAAGGGCAGGGGGCAAGTCGAAAGGCTACACCTTC
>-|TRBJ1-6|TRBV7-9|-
CASSLDDSPLHF
TGTGCCAGCAGCTTAGATGATTCACCCCTCCACTTT
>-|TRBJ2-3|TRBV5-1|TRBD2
CASSREGPAGETDTQYF
TGCGCCAGCAGCCGTGAAGGCCCAGCGGGGGAAACAGATACGCAGTATTTT
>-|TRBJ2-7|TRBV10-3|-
CAISEGTGTYEQYF
TGTGCCATCAGTGAAGGGACGGGGACCTACGAGCAGTACTTC
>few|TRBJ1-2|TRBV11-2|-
CASSLDHGYGYTF
TGTGCCAGCAGCTTAGATCACGGTTATGGCTACACCTTC
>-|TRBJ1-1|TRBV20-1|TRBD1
CSALTGQNTEAFF
TGCAGTGCTCTGACAGGGCAGAACACTGAAGCTTTCTTT
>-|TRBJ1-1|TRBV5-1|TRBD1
CASSWTGMNTEAFF
TGCGCCAGCAGCTGGACAGGAATGAACACTGAAGCTTTCTTT
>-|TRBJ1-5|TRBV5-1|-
CASSPGSGRNNQPQHF
TGCGCCAGCAGCCCCGGGTCGGGCCGGAACAATCAGCCCCAGCATTTT
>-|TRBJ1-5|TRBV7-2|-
CASSLELQPQHF
TGTGCCAGCAGCTTAGAGCTGCAGCCCCAGCATTTT
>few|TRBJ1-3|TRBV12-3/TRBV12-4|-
CATRDKGFSGNTIYF
TGTGCCACCCGGGACAAGGGGTTCTCTGGAAACACCATATATTTT
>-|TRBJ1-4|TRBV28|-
CASSSPHRAPNEKLFF
TGTGCCAGCAGTTCTCCCCACAGGGCCCCTAATGAAAAACTGTTTTTT
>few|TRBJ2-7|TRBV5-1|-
CASSRSDEQYF
TGCGCCAGCAGCCGGTCGGACGAGCAGTACTTC
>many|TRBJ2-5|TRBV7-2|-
CASSLGTTQGETQYF
TGTGCCAGCAGCTTAGGGACTACGCAGGGGGAGACCCAGTACTTC
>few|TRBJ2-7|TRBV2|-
CASSLKNGGYEQYF
TGTGCCAGCAGCTTGAAAAACGGGGGTTACGAGCAGTACTTC
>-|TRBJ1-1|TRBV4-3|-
CASSQAAGVTEAFF
TGCGCCAGCAGCCAAGCGGCAGGGGTTACTGAAGCTTTCTTT
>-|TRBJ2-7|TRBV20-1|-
CSASPGRVDYEQYF
TGCAGTGCTAGTCCGGGACGGGTGGACTACGAGCAGTACTTC
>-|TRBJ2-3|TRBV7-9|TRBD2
CASSWTSPVPDTQYF
TGTGCCAGCAGCTGGACTAGCCCTGTACCCGATACGCAGTATTTT
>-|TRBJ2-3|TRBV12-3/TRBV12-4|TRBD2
CASSQRTSGRISTDTQYF
TGTGCCAGCAGCCAACGGACTAGCGGGAGGATCAGCACAGATACGCAGTATTTT
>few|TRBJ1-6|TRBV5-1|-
CASSSGGEGSPLHF
TGCGCCAGCAGCAGTGGGGGGGAGGGGTCACCCCTCCACTTT
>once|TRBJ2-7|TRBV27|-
CASSSRWGLDEQYF
TGTGCCAGCAGCTCCCGGTGGGGGTTGGACGAGCAGTACTTC
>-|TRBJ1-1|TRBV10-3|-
CAISESNTHLEAFF
TGTGCCATCAGTGAGTCGAACACGCACCTTGAAGCTTTCTTT
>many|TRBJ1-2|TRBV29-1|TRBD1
CSGGTADGYTF
TGCAGCGGCGGGACAGCTGATGGCTACACCTTC
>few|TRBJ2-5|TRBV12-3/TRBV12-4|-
CASSLRGGETQYF
TGTGCCAGCAGTTTAAGGGGGGGAGAGACCCAGTACTTC
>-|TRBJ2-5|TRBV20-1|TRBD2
CSASDLTSGQETQYF
TGCAGTGCTTCCGACCTCACTAGCGGGCAAGAGACCCAGTACTTC
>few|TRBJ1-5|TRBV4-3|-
CASSQDMGRQPQHF
TGCGCCAGCAGCCAAGATATGGGGCGGCAGCCCCAGCATTTT
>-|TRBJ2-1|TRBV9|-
CASSVAGSSSLSGYEQFF
TGTGCCAGCAGCGTAGCGGGTTCCAGTTCTCTTAGTGGTTATGAGCAGTTCTTC
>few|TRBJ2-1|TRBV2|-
CASGDEQFF
TGTGCCAGCGGCGATGAGCAGTTCTTC
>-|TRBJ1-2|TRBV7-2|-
CASSLAPGKAYGYTF
TGTGCCAGCAGCTTAGCGCCAGGGAAAGCCTATGGCTACACCTTC
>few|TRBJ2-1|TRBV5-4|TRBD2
CASSPGLLREQFF
TGTGCCAGCAGCCCGGGACTACTGAGGGAGCAGTTCTTC
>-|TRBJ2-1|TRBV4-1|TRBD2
CASSQGGLAPYNEQFF
TGCGCCAGCAGCCAAGGCGGACTAGCTCCCTACAATGAGCAGTTCTTC
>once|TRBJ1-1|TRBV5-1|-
CASSLPQGTEAFF
TGCGCCAGCAGCTTGCCCCAGGGCACTGAAGCTTTCTTT
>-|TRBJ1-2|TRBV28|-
CASNHYPRGRSDGYGYTF
TGTGCCAGCAACCATTATCCTCGGGGGAGATCTGATGGGTATGGCTACACCTTC
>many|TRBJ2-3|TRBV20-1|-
CSARDSGSTDTQYF
TGCAGTGCTAGGGACAGCGGGAGCACAGATACGCAGTATTTT
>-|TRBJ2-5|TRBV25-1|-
CASSGVGIETQYF
TGTGCCAGCAGTGGTGTAGGGATAGAGACCCAGTACTTC
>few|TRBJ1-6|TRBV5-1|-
CASSLGASRSPLHF
TGCGCCAGCAGCTTGGGGGCAAGCCGTTCACCCCTCCACTTT
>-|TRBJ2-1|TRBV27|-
CASRRAGPTWGNEQFF
TGTGCCAGCAGGAGAGCAGGCCCTACCTGGGGCAATGAGCAGTTCTTC
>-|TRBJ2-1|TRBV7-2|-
CASSLVGREEQFF
TGTGCCAGCAGCTTAGTCGGCAGAGAAGAGCAGTTCTTC
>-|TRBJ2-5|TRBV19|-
CASSDTNQETQYF
TGTGCCAGTTCCGACACCAACCAAGAGACCCAGTACTTC
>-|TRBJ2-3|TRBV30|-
CAWSVQARGTDTQYF
TGTGCCTGGAGTGTACAGGCACGGGGCACAGATACGCAGTATTTT
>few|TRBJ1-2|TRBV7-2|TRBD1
CASSLGDRVGYTF
TGTGCCAGCAGCTTAGGAGACAGGGTTGGCTACACCTTC
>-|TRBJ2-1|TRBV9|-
CASSVAGSYNEQFF
TGTGCCAGCAGCGTAGCGGGCTCCTACAATGAGCAGTTCTTC
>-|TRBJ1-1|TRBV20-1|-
CSAPVQGLGTEAFF
TGCAGTGCGCCCGTACAGGGACTTGGGACTGAAGCTTTCTTT
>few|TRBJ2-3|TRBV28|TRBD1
CASSSPGQDPPDTQYF
TGTGCCAGCAGTTCTCCGGGACAGGATCCCCCAGATACGCAGTATTTT
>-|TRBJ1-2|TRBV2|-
CASMGSDYGYTF
TGTGCCAGCATGGGATCGGACTATGGCTACACCTTC
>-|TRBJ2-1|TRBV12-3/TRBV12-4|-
CASRNGGYNEQFF
TGTGCCAGCCGTAACGGAGGGTACAATGAGCAGTTCTTC
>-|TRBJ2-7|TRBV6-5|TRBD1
CASSYSTMPGGKKYF
TGTGCCAGCAGTTACTCGACCATGCCAGGGGGAAAAAAGTACTTC
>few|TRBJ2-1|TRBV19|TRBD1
CAKILDRDYNEQFF
TGTGCCAAAATCCTAGACAGGGACTACAATGAGCAGTTCTTC
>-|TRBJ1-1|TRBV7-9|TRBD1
CASSLVLGTGGDEAFF
TGTGCCAGCAGCTTAGTGTTGGGGACAGGGGGCGATGAAGCTTTCTTT
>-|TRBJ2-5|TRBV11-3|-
CASSSRPKETQYF
TGTGCCAGCAGCTCCCGACCGAAAGAGACCCAGTACTTC
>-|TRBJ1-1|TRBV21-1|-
CASSKGCGQGADQSYTEAFF
TGTGCCAGCAGCAAGGGCTGTGGACAGGGGGCGGATCAATCGTACACTGAAGCTTTCTTT